These T cell receptor beta chains were read from a single sample in a study of T cells in Graves' hyperthyroidism and ophthalmopathy. Via MiXCR, TCRdb re-called the multiplex PCR reads, giving one row per CDR3 protein. The sample has under 350,000 distinct CDR3 sequences; roughly 21% are singletons. Specimen: blood. The receptor set was obtained from a woman in her forties or fifties with Graves' hyperthyroidism. CDR3s include the opening cysteine and the closing phenylalanine or tryptophan.

v_call cdr3_aa
TRBV24-1 CATSVGDYNEQFF
TRBV6-2/TRBV6-3 CASRGTVDRGLFDTEAFF
TRBV7-9 CASSPRTGGWEQYF
TRBV14 CASSQEGLSTDTQYF
TRBV20-1 CSARGTGGISWEKLFF
TRBV4-1 CASSTSTGSYTF
TRBV11-2 CASSLGQVASYEQYF
TRBV5-1 CASSLRDSYHEQYF
TRBV5-1 CASSLAETQYF
TRBV2 CASSVPRDRGFYGYTF
TRBV20-1 CSARGDRGANEKLFF
TRBV5-5 CASSLAASGRLPEQFF
TRBV7-9 CASSLAGQPYEKLFF
TRBV28 CASSFLTGFPGGNEQFF
TRBV11-2 CASSLGYGGTGANVLTF
TRBV10-3 CAISDLLGQEDSYEQYF
TRBV15 CATSRSRESDTQYF
TRBV2 CASKLAGGVGEQYF
TRBV19 CASSTSGLNTGELFF
TRBV10-3 CAISAGQGYSNQPQHF
TRBV24-1 CATSQLVGELFF
TRBV2 CASSERNTDTQYF
TRBV7-9 CASSARSYEQYF
TRBV11-3 CASSSGPSTDTQYF
TRBV20-1 CSAYKGTSGSTGTDTQYF
TRBV5-1 CASSSVRISTDTQYF
TRBV18 CASSPLETGTGANVLTF
TRBV30 CAWSAGGGRNEQYF
TRBV7-9 CASSSQGVSQPQHF
TRBV5-1 CASSSLSAGTGSERGSYGYTF
TRBV29-1 CSARALRGKYEQYF
TRBV5-6 CASSFGRSNQPQHF
TRBV2 CASSEEDSLRYEQYF
TRBV10-1 CANALTGWHSYEQYF
TRBV5-6 CASSFSGNYGYTF
TRBV12-3/TRBV12-4 CASGQDGLNTEAFF
TRBV30 CAGIPDGGFVEKLFF
TRBV30 CAWSVEQNYGYTF
TRBV10-3 CAIRGRQGVENSPLHF
TRBV29-1 CSVDPGAGWNTEAFF
TRBV20-1 CSARWGATDTQYF
TRBV2 CASRSTTSGIGELFF
TRBV28 CASTLGRYNYGYTF
TRBV7-3 CASIVGGSTDTQYF
TRBV11-1 CASTQSEGYEQYF
TRBV18 CASSPFGGSEAFF
TRBV9 CASSAVAGPSTDTQYF
TRBV2 CASRSGTVGTGELFF
TRBV12-3/TRBV12-4 CASNSERASSYEQYF
TRBV5-1 CASSFSNEQFF
TRBV28 CASEQGRGRWNEQFF
TRBV18 CASSPFGTNYNEQFF
TRBV6-1 CASHGTGTLEEKLFF
TRBV19 CASSMKGTGGWNTEAFF
TRBV5-1 CASSWAQLAGANNEQFF
TRBV7-9 CASSLGGSWTDTQYF
TRBV28 CASSLAGGGANTGELFF